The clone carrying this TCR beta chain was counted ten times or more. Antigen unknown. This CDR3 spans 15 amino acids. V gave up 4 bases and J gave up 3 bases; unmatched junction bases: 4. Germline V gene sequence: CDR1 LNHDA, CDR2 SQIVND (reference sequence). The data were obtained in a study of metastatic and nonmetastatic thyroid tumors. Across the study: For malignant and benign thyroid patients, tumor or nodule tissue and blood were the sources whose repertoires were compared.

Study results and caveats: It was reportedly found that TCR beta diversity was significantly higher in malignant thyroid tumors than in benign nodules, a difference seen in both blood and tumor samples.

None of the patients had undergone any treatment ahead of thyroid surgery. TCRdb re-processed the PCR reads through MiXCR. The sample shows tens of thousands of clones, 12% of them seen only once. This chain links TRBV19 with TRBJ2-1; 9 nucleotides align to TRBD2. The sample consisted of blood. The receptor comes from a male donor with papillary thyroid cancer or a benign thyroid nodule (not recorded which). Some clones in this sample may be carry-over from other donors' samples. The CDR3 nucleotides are TGTGCCAGTAGTAGGGTAGCGGGGGACTACAATGAGCAGTTCTTC. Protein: CASSRVAGDYNEQFF. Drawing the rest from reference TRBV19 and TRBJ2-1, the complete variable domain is DGGITQSPKYLFRKEGQNVTLSCEQNLNHDAMYWYRQDPGQGLRLIYYSQIVNDFQKGDIAEGYSVSREKKESFPLTVTSAQKNPTAFYLCASSRVAGDYNEQFFGPGTRLTVL.